This T cell receptor beta chain came from a study of T cells in narcolepsy. About the research overall: Healthy controls were enrolled alongside patients with narcolepsy type 1 or type 2.

With regard to this clone: Its antigen is unknown.

After removal of 5 bases from V and 5 bases from J, the junction contained 13 bases not matched to a gene. Germline CDR1 SGHAT, CDR2 FQNNGV. This CDR3 has 17 residues. TCRdb's table, derived via immunoSEQ multiplex PCR, lists solely in-frame clones and lacks some. The repertoire holds about 19,000 clones, with around four fifths as singletons. The study, taken as a whole, reports: Same-patient CSF and blood CD4+ T cell clonotypes included HCRT-specific and TRIB2-specific autoreactive ones. No autoreactive T cell clone sequences appeared in some memory CD4+ repertoires. Healthy controls reportedly lacked the autoreactive clonotypes serially found in patients' blood.

This chain uses TRBV11-2 with TRBJ2-3; 10 nucleotides agree with TRBD2. The sequenced material came from memory (CD45RA-) CD4+ T cells from blood. The sequence came from a human donor in good health. The DNA of the CDR3 is TGTGCCAGCAGCCTACTCCCGGGACTAGCGATGGTAGATACGCAGTATTTT. Its translation: CASSLLPGLAMVDTQYF.